The present TCR beta chain was sequenced within a study of T cell responses to AZD1222 COVID-19 vaccine. This clone was observed a single time. Its antigen is still unknown. From germline, CDR1 is GTSNPN and CDR2 SVGIG (reference sequence). This CDR3 spans 15 amino acids. V lost 5 bases and J 4 bases, leaving 20 bases between the germline ends. General study results and limits: After the peak T cell response, and only then, were repertoires sampled. Spike-specific TCR breadth and depth rose after two AZD1222 doses. Only a handful of AZD1222 recipients tested seropositive at baseline. Donors in the cohort were predominantly white British and more often female, and clonal diversity was possibly underestimated.

Method: immunoSEQ multiplex PCR; TCRdb's copy keeps in-frame clones and lacks some. The sample carries 120,000 or so clones, approximately 94% recorded once. The chain links TRBV30 to TRBJ1-1; maybe TRBD1 (6 bases). Sequencing used peripheral blood, obtained 28 days after the second AZD1222 dose. This receptor was obtained from an adult who received the AZD1222 COVID-19 vaccine. This chain's CDR3 is CAWGFGGAKSTEAFF. The CDR3 bases are TGTGCCTGGGGGTTCGGGGGGGCGAAGAGCACTGAAGCTTTCTTT.